This TCR beta chain was retrieved from a study of response to subunit inactivated influenza vaccine. Trimming cost V 6 bases and J 6 bases, with 16 bases left between them. This CDR3 comprises 14 residues. TCRdb re-called the RT-PCR reads with MiXCR, one entry per CDR3 protein. Of over 750,000 distinct CDR3 sequences in the sample, 21% were seen once. This sequence joins TRBV12-3 or TRBV12-4 and TRBJ2-3; D possibly corresponds to TRBD2 (5 bases). The origin of this receptor is a man in his fifties or sixties who received an inactivated influenza vaccine. The starting material was PBMCs from blood, obtained around 5 days after vaccination. CDR3 sequence reads: CASSETSIADTQYF. As DNA, the CDR3 is TGTGCCAGCAGCGAAACTAGTATAGCTGATACGCAGTATTTT.